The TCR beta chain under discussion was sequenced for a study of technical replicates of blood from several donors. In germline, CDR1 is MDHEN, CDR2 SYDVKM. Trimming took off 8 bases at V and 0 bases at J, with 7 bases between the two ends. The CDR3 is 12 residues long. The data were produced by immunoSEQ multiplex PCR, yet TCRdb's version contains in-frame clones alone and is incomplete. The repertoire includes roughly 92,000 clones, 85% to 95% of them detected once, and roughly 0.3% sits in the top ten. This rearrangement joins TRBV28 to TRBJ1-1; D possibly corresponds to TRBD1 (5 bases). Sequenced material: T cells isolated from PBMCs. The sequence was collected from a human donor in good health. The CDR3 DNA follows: TGTGCCAGCGCGACAGTGAACACTGAAGCTTTCTTT. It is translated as CASATVNTEAFF.